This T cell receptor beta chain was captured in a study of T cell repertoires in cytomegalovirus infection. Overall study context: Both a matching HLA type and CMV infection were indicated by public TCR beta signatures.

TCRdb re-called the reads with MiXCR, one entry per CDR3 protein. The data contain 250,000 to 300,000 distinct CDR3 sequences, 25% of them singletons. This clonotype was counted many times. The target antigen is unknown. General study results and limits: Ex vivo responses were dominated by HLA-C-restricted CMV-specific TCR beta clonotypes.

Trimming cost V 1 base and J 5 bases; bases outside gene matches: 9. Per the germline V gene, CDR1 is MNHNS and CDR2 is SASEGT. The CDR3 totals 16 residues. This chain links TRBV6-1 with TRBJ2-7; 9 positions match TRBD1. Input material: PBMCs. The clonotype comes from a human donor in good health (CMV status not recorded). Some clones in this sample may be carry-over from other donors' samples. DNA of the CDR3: TGTGCCAGCAGTGAAGTTTCGGGACAGGGAAAGCACGAGCAGTACTTC. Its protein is CASSEVSGQGKHEQYF.